Listed here are 23 T cell receptor beta chains from one sample, sequenced in a study of blood T cell repertoires in COVID-19. Data came from immunoSEQ multiplex PCR; TCRdb stores just in-frame clones and leaves some out. The repertoire holds nearly 80,000 clones, with around 80% as singletons. Source material: peripheral blood. Receptors originate from a man aged 60 to 75 with active or convalescent COVID-19.

This chain links TRBV29-1 with TRBJ1-2; D call uncertain. V was cut by 4 bases and J by 8 bases, with 8 bases left in between. In germline, CDR1 is SQVTM, CDR2 ANQGSEA. This CDR3 region has 10 residues. The CDR3 loop reads CSVGPEGYTF. The CDR3 DNA reads as TGCAGCGTTGGGCCGGAGGGCTACACCTTC.

The chain couples TRBV14 to TRBJ1-2; 7 positions agree with TRBD1. From germline, CDR1 is SGHDN and CDR2 FVKESK. The CDR3 has 13 residues. V dropped 3 bases and J dropped 4; count of bases not matched to a gene: 2. Written as DNA, the CDR3 is TGTGCCAGCAGCCAGAGACAGGGCTATGGCTACACCTTC. This translates into CASSQRQGYGYTF.

The chain couples TRBV6-2 or TRBV6-3 to TRBJ2-7; 9 bases align to TRBD1. V shed 3 bases, J shed 1 base, and the junction held 10 bases outside the gene matches. CDR1 MNHEY and CDR2 SVGEGT come from the germline V gene. The CDR3 contains 17 residues. The CDR3: CASSYPPGDRVSYEQYF. CDR3 nucleotide sequence: TGTGCCAGCAGTTATCCTCCTGGGGACAGGGTATCCTACGAGCAGTACTTC.

This chain links TRBV11-3 with TRBJ2-1; D is possibly TRBD2 (6 bases). Per the germline V gene, CDR1 is SGHNT and CDR2 is YENEEA. The germline V and J ends were trimmed by 1 base and 0 bases, with 13 bases remaining between them. There are 17 residues in the CDR3. The CDR3 DNA reads as TGTGCCAGCAGCTTAGGAGTTGCGGGGAGCTCCTACAATGAGCAGTTCTTC. This codes for CASSLGVAGSSYNEQFF.

The V and J genes are TRBV14 and TRBJ2-7; D may be TRBD2 (6 bases). CDR1 SGHDN and CDR2 FVKESK come from the germline V gene. CDR3 length equals 13 residues. The V gene lost 3 bases and the J gene lost 6 bases, with 12 bases spanning the gap. The CDR3 reads CASSQSVGGEQYF. DNA of the CDR3: TGTGCCAGCAGCCAGTCCGTGGGGGGCGAGCAGTACTTC.

The chain joins TRBV7-3 to TRBJ1-5; tentatively, D is TRBD1 (5 bases). Trimming left V 1 base short and J 7 bases short, with 11 bases between. Germline-derived CDR1 and CDR2 are SGHTA and FQGTGA. This CDR3 spans 14 amino acids. CDR3 sequence reads: CASSLSRALQPQHF. CDR3 bases: TGTGCCAGCAGCTTAAGCAGGGCGCTACAGCCCCAGCATTTT.

This rearrangement joins TRBV19 to TRBJ1-4; D remains unclear. Germline V CDR1 and CDR2: LNHDA, SQIVND (reference sequence). Trimming left V 5 bases short and J 8 bases short, with 18 bases between. The CDR3 totals 15 residues. The CDR3 coding sequence is TGTGCCAGTAGTCCGACGGAGGCACATGGGGAAAAACTGTTTTTT. Amino acid sequence: CASSPTEAHGEKLFF.

The V and J genes are TRBV7-8 and TRBJ2-5; D not resolved. CDR3 size: 15 residues. CDR1 and CDR2 (germline): SGHVS, FQNEAQ. The V end lost 5 bases, the J end lost 7 bases, and 20 bases lay between the germline ends. CDR3: CASSPTRLPARTQYF. In DNA form, the CDR3 reads TGTGCCAGCAGCCCGACTCGACTGCCCGCAAGGACCCAGTACTTC.

This clone was seen a handful of times. The CDR3 here is CASSPTVTGELFF. The CDR3 DNA reads TGTGCCAGCAGCCCGACAGTTACCGGGGAGCTGTTTTTT. This chain connects TRBV9 to TRBJ2-2; D may be TRBD1 (5 bases). V lost 4 bases and J lost 5, with 9 bases in between. There are 13 residues in the CDR3. CDR1 and CDR2 (germline): SGDLS, YYNGEE.

The chain has TRBV19 and TRBJ1-2; maybe TRBD1 (6 bases). Germline V gene data show CDR1 as LNHDA and CDR2 as SQIVND (reference sequence). V lost 7 bases and J lost 7, with 22 bases in between. The CDR3 runs 15 residues. The DNA for the CDR3 is TGTGCCAGTACCACCTCAGCCAGGGGAAAAGGTGGCTACACCTTC. This codes for CASTTSARGKGGYTF.

The CDR3 is CASTYFTAGTIYF. CDR3 bases: TGTGCCAGCACCTACTTCACAGCGGGCACCATATATTTT. The V gene is TRBV12-3 or TRBV12-4, the J gene TRBJ1-3; D unclear. Trimming left V 7 bases short and J 9 bases short, with 16 bases between. The CDR3 spans 13 residues.

As to this clone: This sample includes further DNA sequences coding for the same CDR3. The rearrangement joins TRBV7-8 to TRBJ1-3, with D unclear. This CDR3 comprises 15 residues. Germline CDR1 and CDR2: SGHVS and FQNEAQ. Trimming stripped 5 bases from V and 3 bases from J, with 14 bases between. CDR3 region: CASSPPGGIGNTIYF. The CDR3 DNA reads as TGTGCCAGCAGCCCCCCAGGAGGCATTGGAAACACCATATATTTT.

This sequence joins TRBV7-2 and TRBJ1-2; D is possibly TRBD1 (5 bases). The CDR3 sequence is 13 residues long. Germline CDR1 and CDR2: SGHTA and FQGNSA. V was clipped by 1 base and J by 8 bases, with 11 bases between them. CDR3 in amino acids: CASSLGRVGGYTF. The CDR3 region has the DNA TGTGCCAGCAGCTTAGGCAGGGTCGGCGGCTACACCTTC.

This clone was found once. The rearrangement joins TRBV24-1 to TRBJ1-2, with TRBD1 matching 7 bases. The CDR3 sequence is 15 residues long. Unmatched junction bases numbered 9, after V lost 2 bases and J lost 7 bases. Germline lookup yields CDR1 KGHDR and CDR2 SFDVKD. CDR3 protein: CATSDSRQGFGGYTF. Here the CDR3 DNA reads TGTGCCACCAGTGATTCCAGACAGGGTTTCGGTGGCTACACCTTC.

The CDR3 bases are TGCGCCAGCAGACTCCGGGACAGGGATGTAGCACCCCTCCACTTT. Translated: CASRLRDRDVAPLHF. This sequence joins TRBV10-1 and TRBJ1-6; 9 nucleotides agree with TRBD1. The germline V gene encodes CDR1 WNHNN and CDR2 SYGVQD (reference sequence). The V segment lost 6 bases and the J segment 11 bases; nucleotides outside the gene matches: 11. The CDR3 runs to 15 residues.

V and J are TRBV3-1 (or the pseudogene TRBV3-2) and TRBJ1-1; tentatively, D is TRBD1 (5 bases). This CDR3 contains 14 residues. V lost 1 base and J lost 1, with 7 bases in between. Germline values: CDR1 LGHDT, CDR2 YNNKEL (reference sequence). CDR3 bases: TGTGCCAGCAGCCAAGGACAGCGGAACACTGAAGCTTTCTTT. Translating it yields CASSQGQRNTEAFF.

The chain uses TRBV7-2 and TRBJ2-3; possible D gene TRBD2, 5 bases. V was clipped by 1 base and J by 2 bases, with 10 bases between them. CDR3 length: 15 residues. Looked up from germline, CDR1 is SGHTA and CDR2 is FQGNSA. CDR3 loop: CASSLGGLYTDTQYF. CDR3 coding DNA: TGTGCCAGCAGCTTAGGCGGGTTATACACAGATACGCAGTATTTT.

The V call is TRBV12-3 or TRBV12-4, the J call TRBJ1-2; D unresolved. The CDR3 contains 13 residues. V lost 7 bases, J lost 7 bases, and 16 bases lay in between. The CDR3 region is CASKDNLRPGYTF. The CDR3 DNA reads TGTGCCAGCAAAGACAATTTAAGGCCTGGCTACACCTTC.

The chain has TRBV4-2 and TRBJ2-2; no reliable D call. The V and J ends lost 1 base and 5 bases respectively, with 11 bases between them. The CDR3 is made up of 15 amino acids. Germline CDR1 and CDR2: LGHNA and YNFKEQ. The CDR3, as DNA: TGTGCCAGCAGCCAAGGTTCGTCTCTGACCGGGGAGCTGTTTTTT. Translating gives CASSQGSSLTGELFF.

The chain couples TRBV7-2 to TRBJ2-2, with 11 bases lining up with TRBD2. This CDR3 spans 17 amino acids. Losses at the gene ends were 10 bases for V and 5 bases for J; bases not matched to a gene: 15. Germline lookup yields CDR1 SGHTA and CDR2 FQGNSA. The DNA for the CDR3 is TGTGCCACCCACGACAGACTAGCGGGGATGGGGACCGGGGAGCTGTTTTTT. Its translation is CATHDRLAGMGTGELFF. Full variable domain (outside the CDR3, taken from reference TRBV7-2 and TRBJ2-2): GAGVSQSPSNKVTEKGKDVELRCDPISGHTALYWYRQSLGQGLEFLIYFQGNSAPDKSGLPSDRFSAERTGGSVSTLTIQRTQQEDSAVYLCATHDRLAGMGTGELFFGEGSRLTVL.

The chain links TRBV19 to TRBJ1-2; the D gene is possibly TRBD1 (5 bases). This CDR3 comprises 14 residues. Germline CDR1 and CDR2: LNHDA and SQIVND (reference sequence). The ends were cut back, 3 bases at V and 8 bases at J, with 16 bases in the middle. The DNA of the CDR3 is TGTGCCAGTAGTATTGGCCAGGGAGGACGCGGCTACACCTTC. Amino acids: CASSIGQGGRGYTF.

This clone showed up just once. This chain connects TRBV10-3 to TRBJ1-2; D is unclear. Trimming removed 7 bases from V and 4 bases from J, with 7 bases in between. The germline V gene encodes CDR1 ENHRY and CDR2 SYGVKD. This CDR3 contains 11 residues. The CDR3: CAITSGYGYTF. CDR3 sequence (DNA): TGTGCCATCACTTCGGGCTATGGCTACACCTTC.

The J gene is TRBJ2-5, the V gene TRBV5-6; D is possibly TRBD1 (5 bases). V was trimmed by 0 bases and J by 3 bases, leaving 12 bases between them. CDR3 length: 15 residues. The germline CDR1 and CDR2 sequences are SGHDT and YYEEEE. The CDR3 nucleotides are TGTGCCAGCAGCTTGGTCGGCAGGGATGAAGAGACCCAGTACTTC. Translating gives CASSLVGRDEETQYF.